The 4 T cell receptor beta chains below come from one sample, sequenced in a study of T cell repertoires in cytomegalovirus infection. TCRdb itself ran the reads through MiXCR, one entry per CDR3 protein. In the table there are almost 500,000 distinct CDR3 sequences, about 11% of which are singletons. The sample taken for sequencing was PBMCs. These TCRs come from a human donor in good health (CMV status not recorded). Some clones in this sample may be carry-over from other donors' samples.

J is TRBJ2-4 and V is TRBV9, with D hard to call. The CDR3 is 15 amino acids. Trimming removed 0 bases from V and 7 bases from J, with 14 bases in between. Germline values: CDR1 SGDLS, CDR2 YYNGEE. CDR3 DNA: TGTGCCAGCAGCGTAGGCGTCGCCCCTACGAACATTCAGTACTTC. As protein: CASSVGVAPTNIQYF.

This clonotype was seen a handful of times. V and J are TRBV18 and TRBJ2-1; 8 bases agree with TRBD2. Per germline, CDR1 KGHSH and CDR2 LQKENI. This CDR3 is built from 14 residues. V lost 6 bases and J lost 3; bases outside the gene matches: 4. CDR3 loop: CASSREGSYNEQFF. CDR3 sequence (DNA): TGTGCCAGCTCCCGGGAGGGGAGCTACAATGAGCAGTTCTTC.

V and J are TRBV10-3 and TRBJ2-2; D is unresolved. The ends were cut back, 2 bases at V and 1 base at J, with 11 bases in the middle. The CDR3 length is 16 residues. CDR1 is ENHRY and CDR2 is SYGVKD in the germline V gene. CDR3 sequence (DNA): TGTGCCATCAGTGAGGGGGAAGGTGGGAACACCGGGGAGCTGTTTTTT. Its protein is CAISEGEGGNTGELFF.

In this sample, this clonotype turned up many times. The rearrangement joins TRBV7-2 to TRBJ1-5; a weak D match, TRBD1 (5 bases). The CDR3 is made up of 15 amino acids. Germline-derived CDR1 and CDR2 are SGHTA and FQGNSA. Trimming left V 5 bases short and J 1 base short, with 12 bases between. The chain's CDR3 is CASSPQGGSNQPQHF. DNA for the CDR3: TGTGCCAGCAGCCCCCAGGGTGGGAGCAATCAGCCCCAGCATTTT.